One and the same sample provided the 32 T cell receptor beta chains below, sequenced in a study of T cells in Graves' hyperthyroidism and ophthalmopathy. RNA transcripts were the template for amplifying TCR beta CDR3 regions. First-round RT-PCR with HTBI primers amplified the TCR CDR3 region. TCRdb itself ran the multiplex PCR reads through MiXCR, one entry per CDR3 protein. The sample holds approximately 300,000 distinct CDR3 sequences; approximately 16% are singletons and the top ten take roughly 31%. Source material: blood. The source of these receptors is a man aged 25 to 40 with Graves' hyperthyroidism.

This clonotype was found many times. V gene TRBV12-3 or TRBV12-4 combines with J gene TRBJ2-1; either TRBD1 or TRBD2 may fit D (6 bases each). This CDR3 has 14 amino acids. Trimming cost V 5 bases and J 12 bases, with 20 bases left between them. The CDR3 is CASSPTRDIVGQFF. The CDR3, as DNA: TGTGCCAGCAGTCCGACTAGGGACATAGTGGGGCAGTTCTTC.

Points on this clonotype: A much larger clone lies a single base off, so this may be a read error. The gene calls are TRBV10-2 and TRBJ2-1; 14 bases are a match to TRBD2. Per germline, CDR1 WSHSY and CDR2 SAAADI. This CDR3 contains 15 residues. CDR3 sequence: CASAQRLAGGGEPFF. The CDR3 DNA sequence: TGCGCCAGCGCACAGAGACTAGCGGGAGGGGGTGAGCCGTTCTTC.

This clonotype was seen a few times. The chain employs TRBV27 and TRBJ2-7, with 11 positions matching TRBD1. Looked up from germline, CDR1 is MNHEY and CDR2 is SMNVEV (reference sequence). The length of the CDR3 is 15 residues. Trimming removed 8 bases from V and 2 bases from J; junction bases left unmatched: 8. The CDR3 is CASSRGTGGTYEQYF. The CDR3 region has the DNA TGTGCCAGCTCACGCGGGACAGGGGGTACCTACGAGCAGTACTTC.

This clonotype has at least ten counts. The chain has TRBV27 and TRBJ1-3; D is unclear. This CDR3 is built from 14 residues. Trimming stripped 4 bases from V and 0 bases from J, with 7 bases between. Germline-derived CDR1 and CDR2 are MNHEY and SMNVEV (reference sequence). Written as DNA, the CDR3 is TGTGCCAGCAGTTATCGATTCTCTGGAAACACCATATATTTT. Its protein is CASSYRFSGNTIYF.

This clonotype was detected ten times or more. The V call is TRBV2, the J call TRBJ2-3, with D perhaps being TRBD1 or TRBD2 (6 bases each). From germline, CDR1 is SNHLY and CDR2 FYNNEI. The V gene lost 1 base and the J gene lost 6 bases, with 11 bases spanning the gap. CDR3 length: 14 amino acids. The CDR3 sequence: CASSEDRRGDTQYF. The CDR3 DNA reads as TGTGCCAGCAGTGAAGACAGGAGGGGGGATACGCAGTATTTT.

This clonotype came up many times. The chain uses TRBV30 and TRBJ2-1, with D hard to call. The CDR3 is made up of 12 amino acids. The V end lost 3 bases, the J end lost 6 bases, and 9 bases lay between the germline ends. In germline, CDR1 is GTSNPN, CDR2 SVGIG (reference sequence). The CDR3 loop reads CAWRERINEQFF. CDR3 in DNA: TGTGCCTGGAGGGAAAGGATCAATGAGCAGTTCTTC.

On this clonotype itself: A junction boundary mismatches the germline segment, possibly from a read error. The J gene is TRBJ2-3, the V gene TRBV4-2, with D uncertain. The CDR3 sequence is 13 residues long. CDR1 and CDR2 from the germline V gene are LGHNA and YNFKEQ. The CDR3 is CASSQRSKDTQYF. The CDR3 DNA follows: TGTGCCAGCAGCCAACGCAGCAAAGATACGCAGTATTTT.

The chain carries TRBV3-1 and TRBJ2-2; D is unclear. V was clipped by 1 base and J by 5 bases, with 14 bases between them. CDR1 is LGHDT and CDR2 is YNNKEL in the germline V gene (reference sequence). The CDR3 covers 16 residues. CDR3 nucleotide sequence: TGTGCCAGCAGCCAAGTGGCAGGTTCGAGAACCGGGGAGCTGTTTTTT. Translation gives CASSQVAGSRTGELFF.

This sequence joins TRBV7-8 and TRBJ2-2; a possible D gene is TRBD1 (5 bases). The ends were cut back, 5 bases at V and 3 bases at J, with 10 bases in the middle. This CDR3 is 14 amino acids long. Germline CDR1 SGHVS, CDR2 FQNEAQ. CDR3 sequence (DNA): TGTGCCAGCAGCCAGGGTCCGGACACCGGGGAGCTGTTTTTT. It yields the protein CASSQGPDTGELFF.

This rearrangement joins TRBV5-4 to TRBJ1-1; D perhaps matches TRBD1 (6 bases). This CDR3 region has 15 residues. Germline CDR1 and CDR2: SGHNT and YYREEE (reference sequence). V was cut by 4 bases and J by 5 bases, with 18 bases left in between. As DNA, the CDR3 is TGTGCCAGCAGCGAGGGGGGAACAGGGAGGACTGAAGCTTTCTTT. It translates to CASSEGGTGRTEAFF.

There are many counts of this clonotype. The chain carries TRBV11-2 and TRBJ1-4; D not certain. This CDR3 has 13 amino acids. Per germline, CDR1 SGHAT and CDR2 FQNNGV. Between the trimmed V and J ends, which lost 5 bases and 5 bases, there was a span of 9 bases. The CDR3, as DNA: TGTGCCAGCAGCCCCAGGAGGAATGAAAAACTGTTTTTT. Amino acids: CASSPRRNEKLFF. The variable domain in full, with the rest retrieved from reference TRBV11-2 and TRBJ1-4, is EAGVAQSPRYKIIEKRQSVAFWCNPISGHATLYWYQQILGQGPKLLIQFQNNGVVDDSQLPKDRFSAERLKGVDSTLKIQPAKLEDSAVYLCASSPRRNEKLFFGSGTQLSVL.

This clonotype was recorded a few times. The chain has TRBV6-1 and TRBJ2-1, with D possibly being TRBD1 (6 bases). The CDR3 covers 15 residues. The germline V and J ends were trimmed by 6 bases and 2 bases, with 14 bases remaining between them. Germline V gives CDR1 MNHNS, CDR2 SASEGT. The CDR3 coding sequence is TGTGCCAGCAGGAAATGGGGGCATCCCTACAATGAGCAGTTCTTC. Translating gives CASRKWGHPYNEQFF.

The chain has TRBV5-1 and TRBJ2-5; 7 bases agree with TRBD2. This CDR3 is 14 amino acids long. Germline values: CDR1 SGHRS, CDR2 YFSETQ. The junction had 8 bases not matched to a gene; V was cut back by 7 bases and J by 2 bases. DNA of the CDR3: TGCGCCAGCGGGAGGGCAGGACTACAAGAGACCCAGTACTTC. Amino acids: CASGRAGLQETQYF.

This chain uses TRBV9 with TRBJ1-5; perhaps TRBD1 as D (6 bases). The CDR3 runs to 14 residues. V was clipped by 7 bases and J by 1 base, with 12 bases between them. The V gene's germline CDR1 is SGDLS and CDR2 YYNGEE. The CDR3 spells CASGGGGSNQPQHF. The DNA for the CDR3 is TGTGCCAGCGGAGGGGGGGGAAGCAATCAGCCCCAGCATTTT.

The CDR3, as DNA: TGTGCCAGCCGCCAAGGCAGAGTCAATCAGCCCCAGCATTTT. Protein sequence: CASRQGRVNQPQHF. V usage is TRBV6-1 and J usage is TRBJ1-5; D gene ambiguous. Trimming removed 8 bases at V and 3 bases at J, with 14 bases between. CDR1 and CDR2 from the germline V gene are MNHNS and SASEGT. The CDR3 has 14 residues.

This chain connects TRBV19 to TRBJ2-3, with D unclear. The V gene lost 5 bases and the J gene lost 0 bases, with 9 bases spanning the gap. Germline CDR1 is LNHDA and CDR2 is SQIVND (reference sequence). The CDR3 extends over 14 amino acids. The CDR3 sequence: CASSSDTSTDTQYF. In nucleotides, the CDR3 is TGTGCCAGTAGTTCCGATACTAGCACAGATACGCAGTATTTT.

DNA of the CDR3: TGTGCCAGCAGTCGGACTAGTCAAGAGACCCAGTACTTC. Translation gives CASSRTSQETQYF. The chain has TRBV12-3 or TRBV12-4 and TRBJ2-5; 7 bases match TRBD2. V dropped 5 bases and J dropped 2; count of bases not matched to a gene: 2. The CDR3 is 13 residues long.

This chain joins TRBV24-1 and TRBJ2-1, with TRBD2 identical over 16 bases. This CDR3 contains 17 residues. V shed 0 bases, J shed 9 bases, and the junction held 4 bases outside the gene matches. The germline CDR1 and CDR2 sequences are KGHDR and SFDVKD. Here the CDR3 reads CATSDLPGTSGRGEQFF. The DNA for the CDR3 is TGTGCCACCAGTGATTTGCCCGGGACTAGCGGGAGGGGTGAGCAGTTCTTC.

The V gene is TRBV29-1, the J gene TRBJ2-7; D is undetermined. Between the trimmed V and J ends, which lost 4 bases and 3 bases, there was a span of 7 bases. Germline lookup yields CDR1 SQVTM and CDR2 ANQGSEA. The CDR3 length is 11 residues. This CDR3 is CSVVGGYEQYF. The CDR3 DNA follows: TGCAGCGTTGTTGGCGGCTACGAGCAGTACTTC.

This clonotype was counted ten times or more. The genes are TRBV5-1 and TRBJ2-7; tentatively, D is TRBD2 (6 bases). The CDR3 runs to 12 residues. The V gene's germline CDR1 is SGHRS and CDR2 YFSETQ. Trimming removed 7 bases from V and 1 base from J, with 9 bases in between. CDR3 sequence reads: CASWGDSYEQYF. For the CDR3, the DNA is TGCGCCAGCTGGGGGGATTCCTACGAGCAGTACTTC. Drawing the rest from reference TRBV5-1 and TRBJ2-7, the complete variable domain is KAGVTQTPRYLIKTRGQQVTLSCSPISGHRSVSWYQQTPGQGLQFLFEYFSETQRNKGNFPGRFSGRQFSNSRSEMNVSTLELGDSALYLCASWGDSYEQYFGPGTRLTVT.

The sample holds many counts of this clonotype. The chain couples TRBV2 to TRBJ1-2; D may be TRBD1 (5 bases). The CDR3 runs to 14 residues. Trimming took off 6 bases at V and 8 bases at J, with 19 bases between the two ends. Germline CDR1 SNHLY, CDR2 FYNNEI. The CDR3 DNA sequence: TGTGCCAGCAGCTTGGGACTCCTGGAGGCGGGCTACACCTTC. It specifies CASSLGLLEAGYTF.

V usage is TRBV12-3 or TRBV12-4 and J usage is TRBJ2-1; tentatively, D is TRBD1 (6 bases). V was cut by 6 bases and J by 4 bases, with 19 bases left in between. The CDR3 has 16 residues. The DNA for the CDR3 is TGTGCCAGCAGCTTGGATACAGGGAGTTGGTACAATGAGCAGTTCTTC. Its translation is CASSLDTGSWYNEQFF.

This clonotype has more than one count but fewer than ten. The rearrangement joins TRBV12-3 or TRBV12-4 to TRBJ2-1; maybe TRBD2 (5 bases). CDR3 length: 13 residues. V lost 5 bases and J 10 bases, leaving 15 bases between the germline ends. DNA for the CDR3: TGTGCCAGCAGTCCCCGCGGAGGTGCCGAGCAGTTCTTC. It yields the protein CASSPRGGAEQFF.

In this sample, this clonotype turned up many times. This chain connects TRBV29-1 to TRBJ2-1; D uncertain. The CDR3 spans 13 residues. CDR1 is SQVTM and CDR2 is ANQGSEA in the germline V gene. Trimming took off 3 bases at V and 0 bases at J, with 6 bases between the two ends. CDR3 nucleotides: TGCAGCGTTGACGGCCCCTCCTACAATGAGCAGTTCTTC. Protein: CSVDGPSYNEQFF.

In nucleotides, the CDR3 is TGCAGCGTCCGCCTGGGCCTAGAGACCCAGTACTTC. This translates into CSVRLGLETQYF. The genes are TRBV29-1 and TRBJ2-5; D call uncertain. V shed 6 bases and J shed 4 bases, with 12 bases lying between them. The germline V gene encodes CDR1 SQVTM and CDR2 ANQGSEA. The CDR3 is 12 residues long.

This clonotype appeared many times. J is TRBJ1-4 and V is TRBV12-3 or TRBV12-4, with D unclear. The CDR3 covers 12 residues. V was clipped by 3 bases and J by 7 bases, with 6 bases between them. The CDR3 sequence: CASSFSGEKLFF. CDR3 nucleotide sequence: TGTGCCAGCAGTTTTTCGGGTGAAAAACTGTTTTTT.

This clonotype was found once. A read error may produce the germline difference seen at one junction end. The chain couples TRBV7-2 to TRBJ2-7; D might be TRBD1 (7 bases). The CDR3 covers 15 residues. Germline-derived CDR1 and CDR2 are SGHTA and FQGNSA. Written as DNA, the CDR3 is TGTGCCAGCAGCTTAGGGGTTCAGGGGGGCCACGAGCAGTGCTTC. Its translation: CASSLGVQGGHEQCF.

The table lists this clonotype with many counts. The rearrangement joins TRBV27 to TRBJ2-7; tentatively, D is TRBD2 (6 bases). Germline loops: CDR1 MNHEY, CDR2 SMNVEV (reference sequence). V lost 8 bases and J 5 bases, leaving 19 bases between the germline ends. This CDR3 region has 14 residues. CDR3 in amino acids: CASARRGWGDEQYF. CDR3 coding DNA: TGTGCCAGCGCCCGCCGGGGGTGGGGCGACGAGCAGTACTTC.

This clonotype was counted many times. The genes are TRBV2 and TRBJ2-1; D is unclear. This CDR3 is 13 amino acids long. CDR1 and CDR2 (germline): SNHLY, FYNNEI. V was pared by 2 bases and J by 5 bases, with 7 bases between. CDR3 region: CASSERTHNEQFF. Here the CDR3 DNA reads TGTGCCAGCAGTGAAAGGACCCACAATGAGCAGTTCTTC.

The chain joins TRBV5-1 to TRBJ2-5; D gene unclear. V shed 5 bases and J shed 2 bases, with 16 bases lying between them. Germline loops: CDR1 SGHRS, CDR2 YFSETQ. This CDR3 comprises 15 residues. CDR3 bases: TGCGCCAGCAGTTCGGACCACCACCATCAAGAGACCCAGTACTTC. Its protein is CASSSDHHHQETQYF.

This clonotype was seen more than once but under ten times. The chain employs TRBV5-1 and TRBJ2-2; D possibly corresponds to TRBD2 (6 bases). There are 17 residues in the CDR3. V was shortened by 4 bases and J by 3 bases, with 19 bases between the two germline ends. CDR1 SGHRS and CDR2 YFSETQ come from the germline V gene. The CDR3 nucleotides are TGCGCCAGCAGCAACCTACCCCGGGACTCCTACACCGGGGAGCTGTTTTTT. It encodes CASSNLPRDSYTGELFF.

This clonotype occurred many times. The rearrangement joins TRBV3-1 to TRBJ1-1, with D tentatively TRBD1 (6 bases). The CDR3 consists of 14 residues. Trimming left V 7 bases short and J 1 base short, with 13 bases between. Germline V gene sequence: CDR1 LGHDT, CDR2 YNNKEL (reference sequence). The CDR3, as DNA: TGTGCCAGCACCGCCGAGGGGGGGAACACTGAAGCTTTCTTT. It translates to CASTAEGGNTEAFF.